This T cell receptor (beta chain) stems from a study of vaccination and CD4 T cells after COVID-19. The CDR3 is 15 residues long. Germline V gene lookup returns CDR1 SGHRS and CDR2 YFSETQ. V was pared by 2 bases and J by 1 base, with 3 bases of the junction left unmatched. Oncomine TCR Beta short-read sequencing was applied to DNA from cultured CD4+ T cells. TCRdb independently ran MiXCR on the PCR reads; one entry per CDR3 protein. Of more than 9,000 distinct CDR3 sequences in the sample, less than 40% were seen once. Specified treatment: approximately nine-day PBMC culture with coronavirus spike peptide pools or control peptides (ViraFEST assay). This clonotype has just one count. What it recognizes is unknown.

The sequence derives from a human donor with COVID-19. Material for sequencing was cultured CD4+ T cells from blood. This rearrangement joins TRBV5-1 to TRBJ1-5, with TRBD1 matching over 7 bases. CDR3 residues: CASSLTGESNQPQHF. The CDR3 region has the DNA TGCGCCAGCAGCTTAACAGGGGAGAGCAATCAGCCCCAGCATTTT.